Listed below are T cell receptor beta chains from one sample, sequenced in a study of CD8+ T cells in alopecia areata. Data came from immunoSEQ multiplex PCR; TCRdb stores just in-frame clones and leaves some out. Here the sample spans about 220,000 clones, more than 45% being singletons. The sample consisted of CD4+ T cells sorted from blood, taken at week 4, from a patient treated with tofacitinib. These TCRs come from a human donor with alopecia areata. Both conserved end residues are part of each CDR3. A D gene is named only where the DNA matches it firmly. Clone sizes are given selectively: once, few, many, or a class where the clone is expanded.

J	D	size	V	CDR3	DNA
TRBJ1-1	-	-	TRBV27	CASILGSEAFF	TGTGCCAGCATCCTGGGGTCTGAAGCTTTCTTT
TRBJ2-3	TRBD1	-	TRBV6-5	CASTEDRSTDTQYF	TGTGCCAGCACCGAGGACAGGAGCACAGATACGCAGTATTTT
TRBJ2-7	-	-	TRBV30	CAWSGLGAFSYEQYF	TGTGCCTGGAGTGGATTAGGCGCCTTCTCCTACGAGCAGTACTTC
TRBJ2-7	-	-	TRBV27	CASSHGYYEQYF	TGTGCCAGCAGTCACGGATATTACGAGCAGTACTTC
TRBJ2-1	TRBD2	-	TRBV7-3	CASSPPGGSYNEQFF	TGTGCCAGCAGCCCCCCGGGGGGCTCCTACAATGAGCAGTTCTTC
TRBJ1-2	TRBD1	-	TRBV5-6	CASSLYRQGVGYTF	TGTGCCAGCAGCTTGTACCGACAGGGCGTTGGCTACACCTTC
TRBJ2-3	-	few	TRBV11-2	CASSLSTGADTQYF	TGTGCCAGCAGCTTAAGTACAGGCGCAGATACGCAGTATTTT
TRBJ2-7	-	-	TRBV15	CATSRDVATASSYEQYF	TGTGCCACCAGCAGAGATGTTGCGACAGCCTCCTCCTACGAGCAGTACTTC
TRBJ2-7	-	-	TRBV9	CASSVSPDTRAYEQYF	TGTGCCAGCAGCGTTTCCCCGGACACACGGGCCTACGAGCAGTACTTC
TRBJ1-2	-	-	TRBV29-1	CSVVRASGYTF	TGCAGCGTTGTCAGGGCTTCTGGCTACACCTTC